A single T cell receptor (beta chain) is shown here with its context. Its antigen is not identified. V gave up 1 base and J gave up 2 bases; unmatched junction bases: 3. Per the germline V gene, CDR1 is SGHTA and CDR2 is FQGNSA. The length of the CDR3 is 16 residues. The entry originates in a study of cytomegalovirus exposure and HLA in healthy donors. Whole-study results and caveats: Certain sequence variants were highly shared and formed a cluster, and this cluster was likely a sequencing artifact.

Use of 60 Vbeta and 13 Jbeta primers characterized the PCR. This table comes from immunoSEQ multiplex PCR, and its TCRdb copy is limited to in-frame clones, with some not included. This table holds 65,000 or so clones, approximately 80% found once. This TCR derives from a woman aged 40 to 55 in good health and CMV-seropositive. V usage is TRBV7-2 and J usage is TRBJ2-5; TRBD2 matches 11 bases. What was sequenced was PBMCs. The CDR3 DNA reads TGTGCCAGCAGCTTAGGCCCTAGCGGGGGGCAAGAGACCCAGTACTTC. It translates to CASSLGPSGGQETQYF.